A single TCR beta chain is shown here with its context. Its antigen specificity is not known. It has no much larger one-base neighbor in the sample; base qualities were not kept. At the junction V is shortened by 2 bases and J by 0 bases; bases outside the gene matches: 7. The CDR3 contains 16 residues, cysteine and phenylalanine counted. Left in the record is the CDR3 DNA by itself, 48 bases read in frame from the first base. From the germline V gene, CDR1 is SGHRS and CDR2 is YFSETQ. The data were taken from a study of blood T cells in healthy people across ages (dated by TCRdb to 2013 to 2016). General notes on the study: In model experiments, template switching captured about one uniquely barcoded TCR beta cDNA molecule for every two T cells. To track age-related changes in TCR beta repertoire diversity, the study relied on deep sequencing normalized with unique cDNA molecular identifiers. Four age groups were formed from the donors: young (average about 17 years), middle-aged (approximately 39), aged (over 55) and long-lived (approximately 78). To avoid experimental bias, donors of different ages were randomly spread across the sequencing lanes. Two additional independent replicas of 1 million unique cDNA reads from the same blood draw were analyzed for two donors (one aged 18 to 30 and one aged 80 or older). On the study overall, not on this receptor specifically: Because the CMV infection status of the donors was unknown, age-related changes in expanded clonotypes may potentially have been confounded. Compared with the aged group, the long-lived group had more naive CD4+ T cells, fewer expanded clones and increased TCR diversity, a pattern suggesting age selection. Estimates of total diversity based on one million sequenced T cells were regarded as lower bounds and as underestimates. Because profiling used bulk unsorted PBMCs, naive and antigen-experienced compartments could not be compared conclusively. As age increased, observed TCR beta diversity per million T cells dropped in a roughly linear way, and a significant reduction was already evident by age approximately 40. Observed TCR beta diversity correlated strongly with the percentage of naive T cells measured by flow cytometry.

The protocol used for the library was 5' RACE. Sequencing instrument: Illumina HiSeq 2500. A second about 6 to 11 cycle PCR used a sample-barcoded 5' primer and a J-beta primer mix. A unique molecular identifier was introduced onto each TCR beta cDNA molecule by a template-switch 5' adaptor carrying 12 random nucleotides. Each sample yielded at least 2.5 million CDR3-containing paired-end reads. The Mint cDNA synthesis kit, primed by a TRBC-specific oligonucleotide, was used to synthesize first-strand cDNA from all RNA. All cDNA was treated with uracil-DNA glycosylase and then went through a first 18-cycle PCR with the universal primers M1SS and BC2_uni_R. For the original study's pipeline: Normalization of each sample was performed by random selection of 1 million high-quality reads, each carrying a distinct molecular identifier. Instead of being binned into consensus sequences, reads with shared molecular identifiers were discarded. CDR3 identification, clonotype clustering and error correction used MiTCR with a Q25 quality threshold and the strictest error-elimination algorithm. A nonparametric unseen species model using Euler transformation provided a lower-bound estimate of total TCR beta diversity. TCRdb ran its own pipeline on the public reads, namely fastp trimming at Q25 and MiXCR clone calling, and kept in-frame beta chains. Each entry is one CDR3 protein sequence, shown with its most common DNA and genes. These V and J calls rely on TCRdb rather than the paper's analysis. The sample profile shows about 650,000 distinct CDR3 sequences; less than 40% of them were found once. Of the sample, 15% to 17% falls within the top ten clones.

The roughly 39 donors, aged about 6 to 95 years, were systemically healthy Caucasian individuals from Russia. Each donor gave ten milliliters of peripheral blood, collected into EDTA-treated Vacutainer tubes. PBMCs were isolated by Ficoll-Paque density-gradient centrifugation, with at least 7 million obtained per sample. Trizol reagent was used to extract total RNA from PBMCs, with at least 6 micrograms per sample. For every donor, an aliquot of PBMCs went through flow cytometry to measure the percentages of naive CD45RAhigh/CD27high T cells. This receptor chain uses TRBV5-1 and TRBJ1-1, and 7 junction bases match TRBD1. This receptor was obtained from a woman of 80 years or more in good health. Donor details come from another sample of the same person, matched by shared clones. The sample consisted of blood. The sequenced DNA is TGCGCCAGCAGCTTCTTGAGGGGACAGTTGAACACTGAAGCTTTCTTT. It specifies CASSFLRGQLNTEAFF.